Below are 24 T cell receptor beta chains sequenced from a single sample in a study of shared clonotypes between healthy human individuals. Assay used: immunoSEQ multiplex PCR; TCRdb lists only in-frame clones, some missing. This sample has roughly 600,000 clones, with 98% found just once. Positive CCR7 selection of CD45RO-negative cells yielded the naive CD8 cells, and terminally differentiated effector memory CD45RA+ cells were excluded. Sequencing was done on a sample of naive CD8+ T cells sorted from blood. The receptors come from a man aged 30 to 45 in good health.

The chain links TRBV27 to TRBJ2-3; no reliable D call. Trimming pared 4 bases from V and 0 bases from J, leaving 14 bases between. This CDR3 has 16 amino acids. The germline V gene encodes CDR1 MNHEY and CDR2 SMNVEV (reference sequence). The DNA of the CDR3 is TGTGCCAGCAGTTCCCGAGCCACACCTAGCACAGATACGCAGTATTTT. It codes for CASSSRATPSTDTQYF.

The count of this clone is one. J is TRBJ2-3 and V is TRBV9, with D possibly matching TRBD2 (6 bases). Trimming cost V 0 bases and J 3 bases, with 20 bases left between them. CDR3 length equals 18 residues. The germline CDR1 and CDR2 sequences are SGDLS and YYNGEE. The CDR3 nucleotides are TGTGCCAGCAGCGTAGGGGATAAGTGGGGGGATGGTACAGATACGCAGTATTTT. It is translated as CASSVGDKWGDGTDTQYF.

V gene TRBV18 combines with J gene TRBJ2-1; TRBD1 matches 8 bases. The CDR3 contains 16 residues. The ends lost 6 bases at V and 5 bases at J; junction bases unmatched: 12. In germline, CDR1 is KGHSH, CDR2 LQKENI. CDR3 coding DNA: TGTGCCAGCTCCCCTACCCGACAGGGGCCAGACAATGAGCAGTTCTTC. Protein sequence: CASSPTRQGPDNEQFF.

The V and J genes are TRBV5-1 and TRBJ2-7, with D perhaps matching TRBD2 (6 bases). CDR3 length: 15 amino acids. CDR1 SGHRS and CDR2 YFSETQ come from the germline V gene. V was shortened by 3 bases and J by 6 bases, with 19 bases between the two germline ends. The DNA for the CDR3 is TGCGCCAGCAGCTCGTTTACCGGGAGTTTTCTCGAGCAGTACTTC. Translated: CASSSFTGSFLEQYF.

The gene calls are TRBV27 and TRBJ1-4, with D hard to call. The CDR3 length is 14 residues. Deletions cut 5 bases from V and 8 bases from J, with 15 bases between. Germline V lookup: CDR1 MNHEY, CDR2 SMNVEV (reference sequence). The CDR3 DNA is TGTGCCAGCAGTCCCTCCCTTCTCGGGGAAAAACTGTTTTTT. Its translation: CASSPSLLGEKLFF.

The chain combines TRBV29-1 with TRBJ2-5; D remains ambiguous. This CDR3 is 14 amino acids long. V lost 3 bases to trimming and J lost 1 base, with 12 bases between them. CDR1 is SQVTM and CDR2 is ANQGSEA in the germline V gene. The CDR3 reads CSVEPWSVQETQYF. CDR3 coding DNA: TGCAGCGTTGAGCCTTGGTCTGTCCAAGAGACCCAGTACTTC.

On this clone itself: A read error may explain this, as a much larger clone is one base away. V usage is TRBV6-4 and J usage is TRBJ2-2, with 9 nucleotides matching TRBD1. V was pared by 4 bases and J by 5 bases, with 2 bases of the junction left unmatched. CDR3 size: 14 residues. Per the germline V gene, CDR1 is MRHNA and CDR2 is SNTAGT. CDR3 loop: CASSGTGATGELFF. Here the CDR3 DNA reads TGTGCCAGCAGTGGGACAGGGGCGACCGGGGAGCTGTTTTTT.

The CDR3 protein is CASSLGGRTEDYGYTF. The CDR3 DNA reads as TGTGCCAGCAGCTTAGGGGGCCGGACGGAGGACTATGGCTACACCTTC. The rearrangement uses TRBV7-8 and TRBJ1-2, with D possibly being TRBD1 (5 bases). V was shortened by 1 base and J by 3 bases, with 15 bases between the two germline ends. The CDR3 totals 16 residues. The germline gives CDR1 SGHVS, CDR2 FQNEAQ. Together with reference TRBV7-8 and TRBJ1-2, the CDR3 gives the full variable domain: GAGVSQSPRYKVAKRGQDVALRCDPISGHVSLFWYQQALGQGPEFLTYFQNEAQLDKSGLPSDRFFAERPEGSVSTLKIQRTQQEDSAVYLCASSLGGRTEDYGYTFGSGTRLTVV.

CDR3 amino acids: CASSTRTSGSDEQFF. CDR3 DNA: TGTGCCAGCAGCACACGGACTAGCGGGAGCGATGAGCAGTTCTTC. The V gene is TRBV7-9, the J gene TRBJ2-1, with 13 bases matching TRBD2. Germline CDR1 is SEHNR and CDR2 is FQNEAQ (reference sequence). The junction had 6 bases not matched to a gene; V was cut back by 5 bases and J by 8 bases. The CDR3 spans 15 residues.

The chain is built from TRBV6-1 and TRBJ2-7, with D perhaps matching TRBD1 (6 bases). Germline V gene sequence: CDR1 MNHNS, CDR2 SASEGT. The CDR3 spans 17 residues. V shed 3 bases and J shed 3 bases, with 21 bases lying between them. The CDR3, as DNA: TGTGCCAGCAGTGAGGGGGCTGGGGCGGTGCAGGGCTACGAGCAGTACTTC. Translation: CASSEGAGAVQGYEQYF.

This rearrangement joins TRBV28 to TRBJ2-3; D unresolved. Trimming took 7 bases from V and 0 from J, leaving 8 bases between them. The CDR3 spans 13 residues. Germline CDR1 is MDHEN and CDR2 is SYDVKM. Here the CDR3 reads CASIVQSTDTQYF. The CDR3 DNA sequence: TGTGCCAGCATTGTACAGAGCACAGATACGCAGTATTTT.

The CDR3 nucleotides read TGTGCCAGCCGTAAAATTCCCGGGACGCGGAATGAAAAACTGTTTTTT. This sequence encodes CASRKIPGTRNEKLFF. This chain connects TRBV7-9 to TRBJ1-4; possibly TRBD1 for D (5 bases). This CDR3 is built from 16 residues. V lost 8 bases and J lost 5, with 21 bases in between. The germline CDR1 and CDR2 sequences are SEHNR and FQNEAQ (reference sequence).

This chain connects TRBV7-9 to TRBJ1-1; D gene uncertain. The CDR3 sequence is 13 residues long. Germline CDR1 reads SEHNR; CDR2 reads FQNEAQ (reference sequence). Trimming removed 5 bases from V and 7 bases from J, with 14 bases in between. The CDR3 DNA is TGTGCCAGCAGCCCTCGAGGAGCCCTTGAAGCTTTCTTT. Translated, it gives CASSPRGALEAFF.

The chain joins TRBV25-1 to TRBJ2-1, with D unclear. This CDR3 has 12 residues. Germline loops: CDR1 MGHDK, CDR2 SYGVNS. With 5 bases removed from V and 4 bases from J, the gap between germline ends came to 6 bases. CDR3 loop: CASSLSYNEQFF. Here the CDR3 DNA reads TGTGCCAGCAGTCTTAGTTACAATGAGCAGTTCTTC.

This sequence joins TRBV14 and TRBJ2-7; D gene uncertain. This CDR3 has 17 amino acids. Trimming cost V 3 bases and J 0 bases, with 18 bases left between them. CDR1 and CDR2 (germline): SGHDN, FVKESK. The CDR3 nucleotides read TGTGCCAGCAGCCATGCTTCCTTGGGTGCTCGCTCCTACGAGCAGTACTTC. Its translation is CASSHASLGARSYEQYF.

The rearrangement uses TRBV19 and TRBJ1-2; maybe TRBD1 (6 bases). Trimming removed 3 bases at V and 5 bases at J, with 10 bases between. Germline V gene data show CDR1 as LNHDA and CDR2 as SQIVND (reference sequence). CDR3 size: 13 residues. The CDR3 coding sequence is TGTGCCAGTAGTATGGACAGCGTATATGGCTACACCTTC. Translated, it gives CASSMDSVYGYTF.

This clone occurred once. The CDR3 loop reads CASSSGSSTQGLYEQYF. The CDR3 coding sequence is TGTGCCAGCAGTTCCGGGTCCTCGACCCAGGGCCTTTACGAGCAGTACTTC. This rearrangement joins TRBV2 to TRBJ2-7; tentative D call: TRBD1 (5 bases). Germline CDR1 and CDR2: SNHLY and FYNNEI. CDR3 length equals 17 residues. V was pared by 5 bases and J by 4 bases, with 24 bases between.

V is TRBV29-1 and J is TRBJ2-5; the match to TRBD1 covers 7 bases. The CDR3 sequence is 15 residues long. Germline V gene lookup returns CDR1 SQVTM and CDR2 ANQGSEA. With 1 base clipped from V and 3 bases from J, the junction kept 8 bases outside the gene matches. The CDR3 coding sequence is TGCAGCGTTGAAGGACAGGGAAGACGGGAAGAGACCCAGTACTTC. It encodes CSVEGQGRREETQYF.

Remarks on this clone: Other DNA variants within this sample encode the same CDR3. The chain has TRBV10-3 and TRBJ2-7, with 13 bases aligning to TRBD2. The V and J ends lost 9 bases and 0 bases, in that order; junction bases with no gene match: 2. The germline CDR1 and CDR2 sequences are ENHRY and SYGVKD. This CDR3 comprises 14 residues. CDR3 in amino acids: CAIRTSGSSYEQYF. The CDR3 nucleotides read TGTGCCATTCGGACTAGCGGGAGCTCCTACGAGCAGTACTTC.

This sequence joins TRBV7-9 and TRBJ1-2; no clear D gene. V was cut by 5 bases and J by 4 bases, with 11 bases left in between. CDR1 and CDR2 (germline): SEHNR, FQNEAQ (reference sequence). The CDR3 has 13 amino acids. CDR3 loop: CASSPLKPYGYTF. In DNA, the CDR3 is TGTGCCAGCAGCCCACTGAAGCCCTATGGCTACACCTTC. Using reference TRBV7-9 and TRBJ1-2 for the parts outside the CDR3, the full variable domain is DTGVSQNPRHKITKRGQNVTFRCDPISEHNRLYWYRQTLGQGPEFLTYFQNEAQLEKSRLLSDRFSAERPKGSFSTLEIQRTEQGDSAMYLCASSPLKPYGYTFGSGTRLTVV.

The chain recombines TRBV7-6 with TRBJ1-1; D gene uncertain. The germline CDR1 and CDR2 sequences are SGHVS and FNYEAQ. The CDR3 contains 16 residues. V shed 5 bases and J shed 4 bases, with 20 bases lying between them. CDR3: CASSEGEVGIGTEAFF. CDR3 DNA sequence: TGTGCCAGCAGCGAAGGAGAGGTGGGGATTGGCACTGAAGCTTTCTTT.

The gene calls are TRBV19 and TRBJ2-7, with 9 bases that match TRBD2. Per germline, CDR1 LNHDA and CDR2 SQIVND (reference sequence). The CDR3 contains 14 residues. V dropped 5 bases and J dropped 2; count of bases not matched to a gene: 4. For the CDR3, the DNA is TGTGCCAGTAGTTGGACTAGCGCTGCCTACGAGCAGTACTTC. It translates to CASSWTSAAYEQYF.

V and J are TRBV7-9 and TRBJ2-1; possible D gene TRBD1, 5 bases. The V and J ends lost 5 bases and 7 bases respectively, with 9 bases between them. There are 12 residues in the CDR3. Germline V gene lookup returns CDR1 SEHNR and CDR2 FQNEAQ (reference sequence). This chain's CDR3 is CASSPRVNEQFF. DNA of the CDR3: TGTGCCAGCAGCCCCAGGGTAAATGAGCAGTTCTTC.

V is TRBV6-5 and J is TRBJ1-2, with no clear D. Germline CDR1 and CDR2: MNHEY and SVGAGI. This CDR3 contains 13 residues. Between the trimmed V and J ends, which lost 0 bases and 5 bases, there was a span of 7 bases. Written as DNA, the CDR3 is TGTGCCAGCAGTTACTCGAACGAGTATGGCTACACCTTC. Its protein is CASSYSNEYGYTF.